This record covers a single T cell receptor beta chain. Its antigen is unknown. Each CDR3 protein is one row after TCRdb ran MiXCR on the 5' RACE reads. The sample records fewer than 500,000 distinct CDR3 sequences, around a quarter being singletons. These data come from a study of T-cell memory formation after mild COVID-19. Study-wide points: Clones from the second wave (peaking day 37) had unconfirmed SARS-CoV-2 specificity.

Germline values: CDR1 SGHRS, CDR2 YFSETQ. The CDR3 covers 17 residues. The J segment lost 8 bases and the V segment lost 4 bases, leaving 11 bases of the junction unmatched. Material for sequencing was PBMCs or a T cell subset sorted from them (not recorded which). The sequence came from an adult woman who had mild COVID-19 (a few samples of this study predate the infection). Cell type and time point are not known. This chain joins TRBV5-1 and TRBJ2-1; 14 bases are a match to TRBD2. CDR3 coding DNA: TGCGCCAGCAGCAACACTACGGGACTAGCGGGAGTAGATGAGCAGTTCTTC. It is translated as CASSNTTGLAGVDEQFF.